The 26 T cell receptor beta chains in this list originate from one sample, sequenced in a study of regulatory T cells in long-lasting Graves disease. iRepertoire HTBI primers and Arm-PCR of CDR3 regions built TCR beta libraries. One entry per CDR3 protein, called by TCRdb with MiXCR from the multiplex PCR reads. The data hold about 220,000 distinct CDR3 sequences, with 15% to 20% observed a single time. Time point meaning: newly diagnosed GD, antithyroid drugs for less than 3 months. Researchers made the TCR library from RNA that was extracted from PBMCs. These data were likewise used in another study, on T cells in Graves' hyperthyroidism and ophthalmopathy.

This sample comprised peripheral blood mononuclear cells (PBMCs), obtained at new diagnosis, from a patient treated with antithyroid drugs. All receptors derive from a woman aged 25-40 years with Graves disease.

DNA for the CDR3: TGTGCCAGCACCTGGACTAGCGCCTACAATGAGCAGTTCTTC. Residues: CASTWTSAYNEQFF. This chain joins TRBV12-3 or TRBV12-4 and TRBJ2-1, with 9 positions matching TRBD2. CDR3 size: 14 residues. Trimming took 7 bases from V and 2 from J; bases not matched to a gene: 3.

Only a few counts were recorded for this clonotype. This chain uses TRBV7-9 with TRBJ1-2, with TRBD1 matching 7 bases. Trimming removed 4 bases from V and 8 bases from J; junction bases left unmatched: 7. Germline-derived CDR1 and CDR2 are SEHNR and FQNEAQ (reference sequence). The CDR3 is 13 residues long. The CDR3 spells CASSSGQSQGYTF. The CDR3 coding sequence is TGTGCCAGCAGCTCGGGACAGTCACAGGGCTACACCTTC. Supplemented by reference TRBV7-9 and TRBJ1-2, the full variable domain reads DTGVSQNPRHKITKRGQNVTFRCDPISEHNRLYWYRQTLGQGPEFLTYFQNEAQLEKSRLLSDRFSAERPKGSFSTLEIQRTEQGDSAMYLCASSSGQSQGYTFGSGTRLTVV.

This clonotype appeared many times. The V and J genes are TRBV27 and TRBJ2-6; the D gene could be TRBD1 or TRBD2 (5 bases each). Germline CDR1 and CDR2: MNHEY and SMNVEV (reference sequence). V lost 2 bases and J lost 2, with 13 bases in between. This CDR3 is built from 17 residues. CDR3 amino acids: CASSLGQGVAGANVLTF. The CDR3 region has the DNA TGTGCCAGCAGTTTAGGGCAGGGAGTGGCTGGGGCCAACGTCCTGACTTTC.

The table lists this clonotype with a few counts. The chain is built from TRBV2 and TRBJ2-4, with TRBD2 matching 13 bases. Trimming cost V 3 bases and J 9 bases; bases outside gene matches: 14. The CDR3 contains 18 residues. CDR1 is SNHLY, CDR2 FYNNEI, per germline. The CDR3 DNA reads TGTGCCAGCAGTGAGGGGTATTGGACTAGCGGGAGTATTGGCATTCAGTACTTC. Protein product: CASSEGYWTSGSIGIQYF.

The V and J genes are TRBV7-9 and TRBJ1-1, with a tentative D call TRBD1 (5 bases). The V gene's germline CDR1 is SEHNR and CDR2 FQNEAQ (reference sequence). The V gene lost 1 base and the J gene lost 7 bases, with 10 bases spanning the gap. The CDR3 covers 13 residues. The CDR3 DNA reads as TGTGCCAGCAGCTTAGGACAGTCCCGTGAAGCTTTCTTT. Translating gives CASSLGQSREAFF. Filled out from reference TRBV7-9 and TRBJ1-1, the complete variable domain reads DTGVSQNPRHKITKRGQNVTFRCDPISEHNRLYWYRQTLGQGPEFLTYFQNEAQLEKSRLLSDRFSAERPKGSFSTLEIQRTEQGDSAMYLCASSLGQSREAFFGQGTRLTVV.

This clonotype was observed at least ten times. J is TRBJ1-6 and V is TRBV7-2, with TRBD1 as a possible D gene (6 bases). Trimming stripped 5 bases from V and 5 bases from J, with 10 bases between. The CDR3 is 14 residues long. Germline V gives CDR1 SGHTA, CDR2 FQGNSA. CDR3: CASSGQLNNSPLHF. The CDR3 nucleotides are TGTGCCAGCAGCGGACAGTTGAATAATTCACCCCTCCACTTT.

This clonotype was found many times. V usage is TRBV19 and J usage is TRBJ2-1, with 8 positions matching TRBD2. Germline loops: CDR1 LNHDA, CDR2 SQIVND (reference sequence). The CDR3 consists of 13 residues. Trimming at V came to 5 bases and at J to 9 bases, leaving 6 bases not matched to a gene. The CDR3 DNA reads as TGTGCCAGTAGTCACGGACTAGCTGGTGAGCAGTTCTTC. Translating it yields CASSHGLAGEQFF. The full variable domain, completed using reference TRBV19 and TRBJ2-1, is DGGITQSPKYLFRKEGQNVTLSCEQNLNHDAMYWYRQDPGQGLRLIYYSQIVNDFQKGDIAEGYSVSREKKESFPLTVTSAQKNPTAFYLCASSHGLAGEQFFGPGTRLTVL.

This clonotype was seen at least ten times. The rearrangement joins TRBV20-1 to TRBJ1-5; 8 bases align to TRBD1. Germline CDR1 DFQATT, CDR2 SNEGSKA (reference sequence). The CDR3 consists of 14 residues. V shed 5 bases, J shed 2 bases, and the junction held 5 bases outside the gene matches. Written as DNA, the CDR3 is TGCAGTGCTGTCGGACAGGGAGGCAATCAGCCCCAGCATTTT. Translated, it gives CSAVGQGGNQPQHF.

This clonotype was observed a handful of times. The V gene is TRBV30, the J gene TRBJ1-1, with D unclear. CDR3 length: 15 amino acids. V was clipped by 0 bases and J by 1 base, with 12 bases between them. Germline V gene lookup returns CDR1 GTSNPN and CDR2 SVGIG (reference sequence). CDR3 residues: CAWSVNQIRNTEAFF. The CDR3 DNA is TGTGCCTGGAGTGTAAACCAGATTAGGAACACTGAAGCTTTCTTT.

V usage is TRBV6-2 or TRBV6-3 and J usage is TRBJ2-2; 7 nucleotides match TRBD1. Germline V gene lookup returns CDR1 MNHEY and CDR2 SVGEGT. Trimming cost V 5 bases and J 4 bases; bases outside gene matches: 7. The CDR3 has 15 amino acids. Written as DNA, the CDR3 is TGTGCCAGCAGTAAAGACAGGGTGGGCACCGGGGAGCTGTTTTTT. Translating it yields CASSKDRVGTGELFF.

The chain employs TRBV4-1 and TRBJ2-3; D is ambiguous. V was clipped by 2 bases and J by 2 bases, with 8 bases between them. The CDR3 has 14 amino acids. The germline V gene encodes CDR1 MGHRA and CDR2 YSYEKL. The CDR3 region is CASSQRPTTDTQYF. The CDR3 region has the DNA TGCGCCAGCAGCCAAAGGCCCACCACAGATACGCAGTATTTT.

In its sample, this clonotype was seen a few times. Given a much more abundant clone one base away, this may be a read error. The chain combines TRBV12-3 or TRBV12-4 with TRBJ2-3; the D gene is possibly TRBD2 (5 bases). The CDR3 totals 12 residues. V was clipped by 6 bases and J by 1 base, with 5 bases between them. As DNA, the CDR3 is TGTGCCAGCAGGGAGGGCACAGATACGCAGTATTTT. This codes for CASREGTDTQYF.

There are many counts of this clonotype. The CDR3 region has the DNA TGTGCCAGCAGCAACCCAGCGGGAGGGCCCTACAATGAGCAGTTCTTC. It yields the protein CASSNPAGGPYNEQFF. J is TRBJ2-1 and V is TRBV6-2 or TRBV6-3; 10 bases align to TRBD2. The ends lost 6 bases at V and 2 bases at J; junction bases unmatched: 7. The CDR3 contains 16 residues. CDR1 is MNHEY, CDR2 SVGEGT, per germline.

This clonotype was counted many times. The chain joins TRBV24-1 to TRBJ1-2; no clear D. Germline V gene sequence: CDR1 KGHDR, CDR2 SFDVKD. V was shortened by 2 bases and J by 7 bases, with 7 bases between the two germline ends. There are 12 residues in the CDR3. The CDR3 bases are TGTGCCACCAGTGATTGGTCCCGTGGCTACACCTTC. Translation: CATSDWSRGYTF.

In nucleotides, the CDR3 is TGTGCCAGCAGGAGACTAGCGGGACTGAACACCGGGGAGCTGTTTTTT. Translating it yields CASRRLAGLNTGELFF. The chain employs TRBV2 and TRBJ2-2; 11 positions agree with TRBD2. V shed 6 bases and J 1 base; nucleotides not matched to a gene: 4. The CDR3 spans 16 residues. Germline assignment: CDR1 SNHLY and CDR2 FYNNEI.

The chain uses TRBV5-5 and TRBJ2-1, with 13 bases that match TRBD2. Trimming cost V 0 bases and J 3 bases; bases outside gene matches: 6. CDR1 and CDR2 from the germline V gene are SGHKS and YYEKEE (reference sequence). The CDR3 loop spans 18 amino acids. The CDR3: CASSLGLRTSGSYNEQFF. CDR3 in DNA: TGTGCCAGCAGCTTGGGCCTCCGGACTAGCGGGAGCTACAATGAGCAGTTCTTC.

This clonotype was found many times. This sequence joins TRBV29-1 and TRBJ2-1, with D unclear. This CDR3 spans 13 amino acids. Germline V CDR1 and CDR2: SQVTM, ANQGSEA. V was clipped by 4 bases and J by 12 bases, with 19 bases between them. The CDR3 nucleotides read TGCAGCGTTGGGGCAGTGCAAGGTCCTCGGCAGTTCTTC. It specifies CSVGAVQGPRQFF.

This clonotype has at least ten counts. The gene calls are TRBV5-4 and TRBJ2-7; D is perhaps TRBD1 or TRBD2 (5 bases each). The germline V and J ends were trimmed by 0 bases and 3 bases, with 13 bases remaining between them. CDR1 is SGHNT, CDR2 YYREEE, per germline (reference sequence). The CDR3 runs to 15 residues. The CDR3 loop is CASSLGGTGIYEQYF. The CDR3 DNA sequence: TGTGCCAGCAGCTTGGGAGGGACGGGGATCTACGAGCAGTACTTC. The whole variable domain, remainder taken from reference TRBV5-4 and TRBJ2-7, is ETGVTQSPTHLIKTRGQQVTLRCSSQSGHNTVSWYQQALGQGPQFIFQYYREEENGRGNFPPRFSGLQFPNYSSELNVNALELDDSALYLCASSLGGTGIYEQYFGPGTRLTVT.

This clonotype was seen many times. The gene calls are TRBV12-3 or TRBV12-4 and TRBJ2-1, with TRBD1 matching 11 bases. CDR3 length equals 17 residues. V lost 3 bases to trimming and J lost 6 bases; unmatched junction nucleotides: 10. CDR3 region: CASSLGSGTGGLNEQFF. CDR3 nucleotides: TGTGCCAGCAGTTTGGGTAGTGGGACAGGGGGACTCAATGAGCAGTTCTTC.

There are many counts of this clonotype. This chain connects TRBV2 to TRBJ2-7, with D possibly being TRBD1 or TRBD2 (5 bases each). Looked up from germline, CDR1 is SNHLY and CDR2 is FYNNEI. CDR3 length: 14 amino acids. V was shortened by 1 base and J by 6 bases, with 13 bases between the two germline ends. This chain's CDR3 is CASSEGGTGLEQYF. Written as DNA, the CDR3 is TGTGCCAGCAGTGAAGGAGGGACGGGTCTCGAGCAGTACTTC.

This clonotype was observed many times. The chain recombines TRBV28 with TRBJ2-4; a weak D match, TRBD2 (6 bases). The germline V gene encodes CDR1 MDHEN and CDR2 SYDVKM. V gave up 2 bases and J gave up 9 bases, with 8 bases separating them. The CDR3 consists of 12 residues. DNA for the CDR3: TGTGCCAGCAGTTTAGCCGGGGGCATTCAGTACTTC. Encoded protein: CASSLAGGIQYF.

The table lists this clonotype with many counts. The chain combines TRBV6-1 with TRBJ1-6, with 7 nucleotides matching TRBD1. There are 14 residues in the CDR3. Per germline, CDR1 MNHNS and CDR2 SASEGT. V lost 7 bases and J lost 6; bases outside the gene matches: 6. In DNA form, the CDR3 reads TGTGCCAGCACCTGGACAGGTTTTAATTCACCCCTCCACTTT. Protein product: CASTWTGFNSPLHF.

This clonotype was seen repeatedly, ten times or more. The CDR3: CAASGQGSPYEQYF. CDR3 bases: TGTGCCGCGTCGGGACAGGGGAGTCCCTACGAGCAGTACTTC. V is TRBV10-3 and J is TRBJ2-7, with 10 bases identical to TRBD1. This CDR3 region has 14 residues. CDR1 ENHRY and CDR2 SYGVKD come from the germline V gene. With 11 bases clipped from V and 2 bases from J, the junction kept 9 bases outside the gene matches.

This clonotype has a count of ten or more. The chain joins TRBV3-1 to TRBJ2-7; TRBD1 aligns across 7 bases. J gave up 0 bases and V 4 bases, and 6 bases lay outside the gene matches. Germline CDR1 is LGHDT and CDR2 is YNNKEL (reference sequence). CDR3 length: 15 amino acids. Written as DNA, the CDR3 is TGTGCCAGCAGCCGATTACAGGGGAGCTCCTACGAGCAGTACTTC. It codes for CASSRLQGSSYEQYF.

This clonotype came up many times. V and J are TRBV20-1 and TRBJ2-6, with D maybe TRBD1 (5 bases). The germline V and J ends were trimmed by 0 bases and 0 bases, with 6 bases remaining between them. Germline CDR1 is DFQATT and CDR2 is SNEGSKA (reference sequence). CDR3 length equals 15 residues. The CDR3 DNA sequence: TGCAGTGCTAGAGAAAGGGGCTCTGGGGCCAACGTCCTGACTTTC. It is translated as CSARERGSGANVLTF.

For this clonotype: With only one base between it and a far larger clone, this is likely a read error. V and J are TRBV9 and TRBJ2-1, with D unclear. The CDR3 has 15 amino acids. Germline CDR1 is SGDLS and CDR2 is YYNGEE. For the CDR3, the DNA is TGTGCCAGCAGCCAATTGGGGTCAAAGTTGGAGACCCACTACTTC. It yields the protein CASSQLGSKLETHYF. Complete variable domain (other parts from reference TRBV9 and TRBJ2-1): DSGVTQTPKHLITATGQRVTLRCSPRSGDLSVYWYQQSLDQGLQFLIQYYNGEERAKGNILERFSAQQFPDLHSELNLSSLELGDSALYFCASSQLGSKLETHYFGPGTRLTVL.